This T cell receptor (beta chain) appears in the sequencing data of a study of T-cell reconstitution after alpha-beta-depleted transplantation in children. Study-level points and caveats: Surviving recipient T cells and thymic progenitors underlay high day-60 TCRbeta diversity in some patients. About two months after transplant, alpha-beta T cells reportedly came from several hundred expanded graft clones.

As regards this clonotype: The antigen is unknown.

TCRbeta library preparation incorporated unique molecular identifiers. MiXCR was run by TCRdb on the PCR reads, yielding one entry per CDR3 protein. The table records more than 75,000 distinct CDR3 sequences, more than 20% of them present only once. The clonotype comes from a boy aged 2-9 years with acute lymphoblastic leukemia, due to receive a stem cell transplant. Sequencing used PBMCs, obtained before TCRalphabeta/CD19-depleted stem cell transplant.

This CDR3 is CASSSTPQRTQETQYF. In nucleotides, the CDR3 is TGCGCCAGCAGCTCGACTCCCCAGCGGACTCAGGAGACCCAGTACTTC. The chain carries TRBV5-1 and TRBJ2-5, with D possibly being TRBD2 (5 bases). The CDR3 sequence is 16 residues long. Germline V lookup: CDR1 SGHRS, CDR2 YFSETQ. Between the trimmed V and J ends, which lost 3 bases and 5 bases, there was a span of 20 bases.